This T cell receptor (beta chain) derives from a study of blood T cell repertoires in COVID-19. Study as a whole: Italy, Spain and the United States were the sources of the convalescent and acute COVID-19 samples. From T cells, B-cell-depleted T cells, or PBMCs came the material, which was cDNA or gDNA.

The authors' processing: Amplifying reference gene primers gave estimates of nucleated cell counts. The data were produced by immunoSEQ multiplex PCR, yet TCRdb's version contains in-frame clones alone and is incomplete. The V and J calls and the clone size are those of that table, but D and trimming were determined from the DNA. The sample has approximately 75,000 clones, 82% seen once. This CDR3 is 14 amino acids long. The germline V gene has CDR1 LGHDT and CDR2 YNNKEL (reference sequence). V was clipped by 4 bases and J by 3 bases, with 12 bases between them. Sequenced material: peripheral blood. This chain joins TRBV3-1 (or the pseudogene TRBV3-2) and TRBJ1-2; a weak D match, TRBD1 (5 bases). The receptor's source is a human donor in a cohort sampled during active COVID-19. The CDR3 protein is CASSPGPGDYGYTF. The CDR3 nucleotides read TGTGCCAGCAGCCCTGGACCGGGGGACTATGGCTACACCTTC.